The next 27 T cell receptor beta chains were all read from a single sample in a study of blood T cells in healthy people across ages. It was with a sample-barcoded 5' primer and a J-beta primer mix that a second PCR of roughly 7 to 12 cycles was run. TCRdb itself ran the 5' RACE reads through MiXCR, one entry per CDR3 protein. The table shows around 1,600,000 distinct CDR3 sequences, with approximately 39% occurring only once. Sample: blood. The receptors come from a woman younger than 30 in good health.

This clonotype appeared a few times. This chain joins TRBV28 and TRBJ2-4; 7 positions match TRBD1. Germline-derived CDR1 and CDR2 are MDHEN and SYDVKM. The CDR3 runs 15 residues. The V gene end was trimmed by 6 bases and the J gene end by 11 bases; junction bases not matched to a gene: 16. This chain's CDR3 is CASSREPATGIFQYF. CDR3 DNA sequence: TGTGCCAGCAGCAGAGAACCGGCGACAGGGATCTTTCAGTACTTC.

V gene TRBV28 combines with J gene TRBJ1-5; the D is unclear. This CDR3 is built from 14 residues. V lost 6 bases to trimming and J lost 3 bases, with 12 bases between them. Germline values: CDR1 MDHEN, CDR2 SYDVKM. This chain's CDR3 is CASSRDGTNQPQHF. The CDR3 DNA reads as TGTGCCAGCAGCCGCGACGGTACCAATCAGCCCCAGCATTTT.

This chain connects TRBV24-1 to TRBJ2-7; TRBD2 agrees at 7 bases. J was trimmed by 8 bases and V by 4 bases; bases with no gene match: 4. The CDR3 is 12 residues long. Germline CDR1 is KGHDR and CDR2 is SFDVKD. The CDR3 nucleotides read TGTGCCACCAGTGACCCGGGGGGTAAGCAGTACTTC. This gives the protein CATSDPGGKQYF.

This clonotype was counted at least ten times. The J gene is TRBJ2-7, the V gene TRBV9; 9 bases align to TRBD2. The CDR3 length is 15 residues. Germline V gene data show CDR1 as SGDLS and CDR2 as YYNGEE. V lost 0 bases and J lost 5; bases outside the gene matches: 6. CDR3 region: CASSVGAGGLNEQYF. The CDR3 nucleotides are TGTGCCAGCAGCGTAGGTGCGGGGGGGCTCAACGAGCAGTACTTC.

V usage is TRBV9 and J usage is TRBJ2-1, with 9 positions matching TRBD2. The V gene end was trimmed by 0 bases and the J gene end by 6 bases; junction bases not matched to a gene: 4. Germline values: CDR1 SGDLS, CDR2 YYNGEE. This CDR3 comprises 15 residues. CDR3 nucleotide sequence: TGTGCCAGCAGCGTAGAGGGCGGGGGGGCCAATGAGCAGTTCTTC. The encoded protein is CASSVEGGGANEQFF.

The V gene is TRBV7-2, the J gene TRBJ2-7, with 10 bases identical to TRBD2. CDR3 size: 16 residues. Germline CDR1 and CDR2: SGHTA and FQGNSA. V shed 5 bases and J 7 bases; nucleotides not matched to a gene: 14. CDR3 sequence: CASSPSLPSGSDEQYF. CDR3 in DNA: TGTGCCAGCAGCCCAAGTCTTCCTAGCGGGAGTGATGAGCAGTACTTC. Drawing the rest from reference TRBV7-2 and TRBJ2-7, the complete variable domain is GAGVSQSPSNKVTEKGKDVELRCDPISGHTALYWYRQSLGQGLEFLIYFQGNSAPDKSGLPSDRFSAERTGGSVSTLTIQRTQQEDSAVYLCASSPSLPSGSDEQYFGPGTRLTVT.

This clonotype was counted only a few times. This chain's CDR3 is CASSHGRRGDTEAFF. For the CDR3, the DNA is TGTGCCAGCAGCCACGGACGGAGGGGCGACACTGAAGCTTTCTTT. J is TRBJ1-1 and V is TRBV7-9; possible D gene TRBD1, 5 bases. The V gene's germline CDR1 is SEHNR and CDR2 FQNEAQ (reference sequence). The V gene lost 5 bases and the J gene lost 3 bases, with 16 bases spanning the gap. CDR3 length equals 15 residues.

The V gene is TRBV18, the J gene TRBJ2-1; D gene unclear. Germline V CDR1 and CDR2: KGHSH, LQKENI. Trimming cost V 1 base and J 3 bases, with 10 bases left between them. The CDR3 is 15 residues long. CDR3 protein: CASSPRGTYYNEQFF. The CDR3 DNA follows: TGTGCCAGCTCACCACGCGGCACCTACTACAATGAGCAGTTCTTC.

This clonotype has a handful of counts. The rearrangement links TRBV5-5 to TRBJ2-1; D gene unclear. This CDR3 is built from 14 residues. V was trimmed by 1 base and J by 5 bases, leaving 10 bases between them. CDR1 is SGHKS and CDR2 is YYEKEE in the germline V gene (reference sequence). Written as DNA, the CDR3 is TGTGCCAGCAGCTTGTATTTAGCCCACAATGAGCAGTTCTTC. This translates into CASSLYLAHNEQFF.

V gene TRBV6-2 or TRBV6-3 combines with J gene TRBJ1-5; TRBD1 is a possible D gene (5 bases). V lost 2 bases, J lost 0 bases, and 26 bases lay in between. The germline gives CDR1 MNHEY, CDR2 SVGEGT. This CDR3 contains 21 residues. For the CDR3, the DNA is TGTGCCAGCAGTTACCCGGAATCCCAGGGCTCGTGGGATTTTAGCAATCAGCCCCAGCATTTT. This codes for CASSYPESQGSWDFSNQPQHF.

This clonotype appeared a few times. The chain carries TRBV4-1 and TRBJ2-7; 11 nucleotides align to TRBD2. Looked up from germline, CDR1 is MGHRA and CDR2 is YSYEKL. Trimming took 4 bases from V and 0 from J; bases not matched to a gene: 11. The CDR3 contains 18 residues. CDR3 residues: CASSRGGSGGVSSYEQYF. As DNA, the CDR3 is TGCGCCAGCAGCCGAGGAGGTAGCGGGGGGGTGAGCTCCTACGAGCAGTACTTC.

The genes are TRBV14 and TRBJ2-1; 7 nucleotides align to TRBD2. The CDR3 spans 16 residues. Per germline, CDR1 SGHDN and CDR2 FVKESK. After removal of 2 bases from V and 0 bases from J, the junction contained 4 bases not matched to a gene. The CDR3 loop reads CASSQLPSGSYNEQFF. In DNA form, the CDR3 reads TGTGCCAGCAGCCAACTACCTAGCGGCTCCTACAATGAGCAGTTCTTC.

The J gene is TRBJ1-3, the V gene TRBV20-1; D is ambiguous. This CDR3 is built from 15 residues. The germline V and J ends were trimmed by 2 bases and 9 bases, with 20 bases remaining between them. Germline assignment: CDR1 DFQATT and CDR2 SNEGSKA (reference sequence). In nucleotides, the CDR3 is TGCAGTGCTAGACCTGACACCCCTGCGGAGATCACCATATATTTT. It codes for CSARPDTPAEITIYF.

The chain uses TRBV2 and TRBJ2-7; 9 positions agree with TRBD1. This CDR3 is 14 amino acids long. Germline trimming cut 9 bases from V and 5 bases from J; bases unmatched to any gene: 11. Per germline, CDR1 SNHLY and CDR2 FYNNEI. CDR3 sequence: CASTAETGGNEQYF. In DNA, the CDR3 is TGTGCCAGTACAGCCGAGACAGGGGGTAACGAGCAGTACTTC.

This clonotype was seen ten or more times. The chain links TRBV7-3 to TRBJ2-3; TRBD2 matches at 10 bases. Germline V gene lookup returns CDR1 SGHTA and CDR2 FQGTGA. The CDR3 consists of 17 residues. V dropped 5 bases and J dropped 0; count of bases not matched to a gene: 8. CDR3 amino acids: CASSEGLAVPSTDTQYF. The CDR3 nucleotides read TGTGCCAGCAGCGAAGGACTAGCGGTTCCTAGCACAGATACGCAGTATTTT. Complete variable domain (other parts from reference TRBV7-3 and TRBJ2-3): GAGVSQTPSNKVTEKGKYVELRCDPISGHTALYWYRQSLGQGPEFLIYFQGTGAADDSGLPNDRFFAVRPEGSVSTLKIQRTERGDSAVYLCASSEGLAVPSTDTQYFGPGTRLTVL.

This sequence joins TRBV10-3 and TRBJ2-5; D possibly corresponds to TRBD1 (5 bases). In germline, CDR1 is ENHRY, CDR2 SYGVKD. The V end lost 6 bases, the J end lost 3 bases, and 14 bases lay between the germline ends. The CDR3 covers 14 residues. Here the CDR3 reads CAIRSGQGEETQYF. For the CDR3, the DNA is TGTGCCATCAGATCAGGGCAGGGTGAAGAGACCCAGTACTTC.

The rearrangement links TRBV9 to TRBJ1-2; D uncertain. CDR3 length: 15 residues. The germline V gene has CDR1 SGDLS and CDR2 YYNGEE. V was trimmed by 3 bases and J by 0 bases, leaving 12 bases between them. CDR3 region: CASSAETVANYGYTF. In nucleotides, the CDR3 is TGTGCCAGCAGCGCCGAAACAGTAGCTAACTATGGCTACACCTTC.

The chain has TRBV6-2 or TRBV6-3 and TRBJ2-1, with 8 bases aligning to TRBD2. Losses at the gene ends were 10 bases for V and 8 bases for J; bases not matched to a gene: 19. The CDR3 length is 16 residues. Germline CDR1 is MNHEY and CDR2 is SVGEGT. This CDR3 reads CAIVRSGLAGIDEQFF. CDR3 in DNA: TGTGCCATCGTGCGATCCGGACTAGCCGGGATCGATGAGCAGTTCTTC.

This chain joins TRBV7-2 and TRBJ1-5, with 11 bases fitting TRBD1. This CDR3 is 16 amino acids long. Trimming cost V 5 bases and J 6 bases; bases outside gene matches: 9. Germline loops: CDR1 SGHTA, CDR2 FQGNSA. CDR3 sequence reads: CASSPEDRGRFQPQHF. Here the CDR3 DNA reads TGTGCCAGCAGCCCTGAGGACAGGGGGCGCTTTCAGCCCCAGCATTTT.

About this clonotype: One end of the junction is discordant with germline, which a read error may explain. The chain is built from TRBV6-5 and TRBJ2-7, with D maybe TRBD1 (6 bases). The CDR3 totals 15 residues. Germline loops: CDR1 MNHEY, CDR2 SVGAGI. DNA of the CDR3: TGTGCCAACAGTTTCAGGGGACGCAGCCACTACGAGCAGTACTTC. Its protein product is CANSFRGRSHYEQYF.

This chain links TRBV25-1 with TRBJ1-4; TRBD1 matches 7 bases. J lost 6 bases, V lost 3 bases, and 4 bases had no gene match. Germline assignment: CDR1 MGHDK and CDR2 SYGVNS. The CDR3 runs 14 residues. DNA of the CDR3: TGTGCCAGCAGTGATCGGGACAGCCATGAAAAACTGTTTTTT. Protein: CASSDRDSHEKLFF.

The CDR3 spells CATSFGTGGQPQHF. The CDR3 DNA reads TGTGCCACCAGCTTCGGGACAGGCGGTCAGCCCCAGCATTTT. The rearrangement joins TRBV15 to TRBJ1-5; 8 nucleotides agree with TRBD1. V lost 5 bases, J lost 6 bases, and 6 bases stayed unmatched. CDR3 length: 14 residues. Germline CDR1 is LNHNV and CDR2 is YYDKDF (reference sequence).

V usage is TRBV11-1 and J usage is TRBJ2-5; tentatively, D is TRBD1 (5 bases). V was shortened by 5 bases and J by 4 bases, with 14 bases between the two germline ends. The CDR3 is 14 residues long. Germline V CDR1 and CDR2: SGHAT, FQDESV (reference sequence). CDR3 region: CASSPWRQSETQYF. The CDR3 DNA follows: TGTGCCAGCAGCCCATGGCGACAGTCAGAGACCCAGTACTTC.

V gene TRBV12-3 or TRBV12-4 combines with J gene TRBJ2-3; no firm D call. Trimming cost V 7 bases and J 5 bases, with 13 bases left between them. The CDR3 contains 13 residues. As DNA, the CDR3 is TGTGCCAGCACAACCTTACAGCTAGATACGCAGTATTTT. Amino acid sequence: CASTTLQLDTQYF.

This clonotype was counted once. V and J are TRBV7-9 and TRBJ2-7; 7 nucleotides match TRBD1. The CDR3 runs 16 residues. The germline gives CDR1 SEHNR, CDR2 FQNEAQ (reference sequence). Trimming at V came to 5 bases and at J to 1 base, leaving 11 bases not matched to a gene. CDR3 DNA sequence: TGTGCCAGCAGCCAACAGGGACAGTCCTTTTCCTACGAGCAGTACTTC. The encoded protein is CASSQQGQSFSYEQYF. Together with reference TRBV7-9 and TRBJ2-7, the CDR3 gives the full variable domain: DTGVSQNPRHKITKRGQNVTFRCDPISEHNRLYWYRQTLGQGPEFLTYFQNEAQLEKSRLLSDRFSAERPKGSFSTLEIQRTEQGDSAMYLCASSQQGQSFSYEQYFGPGTRLTVT.

There are a few counts of this clonotype. The rearrangement links TRBV10-3 to TRBJ1-1, with a weak D call TRBD1 (5 bases). Germline CDR1 reads ENHRY; CDR2 reads SYGVKD. The CDR3 is 14 residues long. Trimming pared 6 bases from V and 2 bases from J, leaving 13 bases between. CDR3 loop: CAISSPGENTEAFF. The CDR3 DNA follows: TGTGCCATCAGCTCCCCGGGGGAAAACACTGAAGCTTTCTTT.

V is TRBV10-3 and J is TRBJ2-1, with D perhaps assigned TRBD1 or TRBD2 (5 bases each). The ends were cut back, 3 bases at V and 13 bases at J, with 19 bases in the middle. The CDR3 covers 14 residues. The germline V gene encodes CDR1 ENHRY and CDR2 SYGVKD. The CDR3 sequence is CAISDRDRKETQFF. In nucleotides, the CDR3 is TGTGCCATCAGTGACCGGGACCGCAAAGAGACCCAGTTCTTC.